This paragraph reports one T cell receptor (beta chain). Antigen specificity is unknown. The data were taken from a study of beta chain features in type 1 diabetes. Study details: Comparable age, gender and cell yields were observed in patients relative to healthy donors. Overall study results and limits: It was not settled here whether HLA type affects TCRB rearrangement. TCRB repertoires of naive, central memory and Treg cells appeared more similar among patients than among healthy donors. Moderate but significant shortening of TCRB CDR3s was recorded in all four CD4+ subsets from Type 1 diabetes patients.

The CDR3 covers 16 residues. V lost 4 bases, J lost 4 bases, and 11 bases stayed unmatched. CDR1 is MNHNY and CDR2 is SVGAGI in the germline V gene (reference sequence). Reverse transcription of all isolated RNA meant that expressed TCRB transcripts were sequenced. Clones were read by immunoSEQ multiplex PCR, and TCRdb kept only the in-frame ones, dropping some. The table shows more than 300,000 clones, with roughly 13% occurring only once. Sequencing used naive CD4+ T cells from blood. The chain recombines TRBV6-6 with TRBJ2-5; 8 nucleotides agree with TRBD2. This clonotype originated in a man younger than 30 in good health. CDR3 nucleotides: TGTGCCAGCAGTTGGGCTTCAGCGGGAGTGGGAGAGACCCAGTACTTC. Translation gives CASSWASAGVGETQYF.